The 2 T cell receptor beta chains below come from one sample, sequenced in a study of CD8+ T cells in alopecia areata (dated by TCRdb to the late 2010s). The protocol used for the library was the immunoSEQ multiplex PCR assay. RNA was extracted from all samples and reverse transcribed into cDNA, which served as template for TCR sequencing. The table was pulled from immuneACCESS by TCRdb, which kept in-frame rearrangements only. Such tables lose some clones; where checked, under half of the loss comes from unresolved V genes, and the rest has no known cause. A total of some 120,000 clones appear in this sample, over 55% of them only once. The ten largest clones represent around 5.7% of the sample. The time point label of this sample denotes: approximately 4 weeks on oral tofacitinib. What this sample's treatment or condition label stands for: oral pan-JAK inhibitor, 5-10 mg twice daily. This material consisted of CD4+ T cells sorted from blood, taken at week 4, from a patient treated with tofacitinib. The source is a human donor with alopecia areata.

The V call is TRBV5-1, the J call TRBJ1-2, with no clear D. The CDR3 is 13 residues long. The V and J ends lost 4 bases and 6 bases respectively, with 13 bases between them. The germline V gene has CDR1 SGHRS and CDR2 YFSETQ. CDR3 coding DNA: TGCGCCAGCAGCCTGAGGACCGAGGATGGCTACACCTTC. Its translation is CASSLRTEDGYTF.

The CDR3 loop reads CSVEEGRNYGYTF. The CDR3 DNA sequence: TGCAGCGTTGAAGAAGGCAGGAACTATGGCTACACCTTC. The rearrangement uses TRBV29-1 and TRBJ1-2; D ambiguous. The germline V and J ends were trimmed by 0 bases and 2 bases, with 7 bases remaining between them. CDR1 and CDR2 from the germline V gene are SQVTM and ANQGSEA. The CDR3 runs 13 residues.